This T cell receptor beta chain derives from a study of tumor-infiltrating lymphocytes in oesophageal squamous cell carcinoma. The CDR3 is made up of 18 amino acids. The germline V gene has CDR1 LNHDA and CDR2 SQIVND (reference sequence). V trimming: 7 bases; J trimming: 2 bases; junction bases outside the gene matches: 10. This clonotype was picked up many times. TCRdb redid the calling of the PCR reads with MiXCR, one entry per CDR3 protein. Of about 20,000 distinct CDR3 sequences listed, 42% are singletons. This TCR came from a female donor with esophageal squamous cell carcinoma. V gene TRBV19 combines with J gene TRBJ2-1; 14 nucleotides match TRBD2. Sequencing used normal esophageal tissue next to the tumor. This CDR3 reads CASKTVTSGRAPYNEQFF. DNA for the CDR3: TGTGCCAGTAAAACCGTGACTAGCGGGAGGGCCCCCTACAATGAGCAGTTCTTC. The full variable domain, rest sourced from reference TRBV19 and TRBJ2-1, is DGGITQSPKYLFRKEGQNVTLSCEQNLNHDAMYWYRQDPGQGLRLIYYSQIVNDFQKGDIAEGYSVSREKKESFPLTVTSAQKNPTAFYLCASKTVTSGRAPYNEQFFGPGTRLTVL.